This T cell receptor (beta chain) emerged from a study of T-cell memory formation after mild COVID-19. Study results and limitations: Clones that contracted clustered mainly in CM and EM if CD4+ and in EMRA if CD8+. While clones contracting from day 15 to 85 were balanced between CD4 and CD8, later expanders leaned CD4+.

Trimming at V came to 4 bases and at J to 5 bases, leaving 6 bases not matched to a gene. There are 14 residues in the CDR3. The germline CDR1 and CDR2 sequences are MGHDK and SYGVNS. TCRalpha and TCRbeta libraries used 5'RACE with constant-segment primers and UMIs. Each CDR3 protein is one row after TCRdb ran MiXCR on the 5' RACE reads. The data hold 40,000 to 60,000 distinct CDR3 sequences, with 9.3% observed a single time. The sample holds many counts of this clonotype. The antigen remains undetermined. The source is an adult woman who had mild COVID-19 (a few samples of this study predate the infection). Cell type and time point are not known. The rearrangement joins TRBV25-1 to TRBJ2-7; 9 bases align to TRBD1. The sample was PBMCs or a T cell subset sorted from them (not recorded which). The CDR3 nucleotides are TGTGCCAGCAGTGGACAGGGGGATAGCGACGAGCAGTACTTC. This codes for CASSGQGDSDEQYF.